This T cell receptor beta chain came from a study of beta chain features in type 1 diabetes. Looking at the study overall: Under 110,000,000 sorted cells were examined across all samples. Study-wide results and caveats: Insertions were fewer and deletions more numerous at VDJ junctions in type 1 diabetes patients. Cells carrying high TCR expression could end up over-represented when cDNA is sequenced. Shortening that was moderate but significant affected the TCRB CDR3s of Type 1 diabetes patients in all four CD4+ subsets.

Comments on this clone: Its antigen is as yet unknown.

All of the isolated RNA was reverse transcribed, so expressed TCRB transcripts were sequenced. Profiling relied on immunoSEQ multiplex PCR, and the TCRdb table lists in-frame clones only, not all of them. The repertoire holds about 710,000 clones, with over 11% as singletons. The V segment lost 2 bases and the J segment 3 bases; nucleotides outside the gene matches: 9. CDR1 GTSNPN and CDR2 SVGIG come from the germline V gene (reference sequence). The CDR3 covers 15 residues. Each donor gave one heparinised blood draw averaging about 120 mL. The receptor was isolated from a man younger than 35 with type 1 diabetes. The chain combines TRBV30 with TRBJ1-1, with TRBD1 identical over 7 bases. Sequenced: naive CD4+ T cells from blood. The DNA of the CDR3 is TGTGCCTGGAGTACCGTAGGCAGGGGGGACACTGAAGCTTTCTTT. This sequence encodes CAWSTVGRGDTEAFF.